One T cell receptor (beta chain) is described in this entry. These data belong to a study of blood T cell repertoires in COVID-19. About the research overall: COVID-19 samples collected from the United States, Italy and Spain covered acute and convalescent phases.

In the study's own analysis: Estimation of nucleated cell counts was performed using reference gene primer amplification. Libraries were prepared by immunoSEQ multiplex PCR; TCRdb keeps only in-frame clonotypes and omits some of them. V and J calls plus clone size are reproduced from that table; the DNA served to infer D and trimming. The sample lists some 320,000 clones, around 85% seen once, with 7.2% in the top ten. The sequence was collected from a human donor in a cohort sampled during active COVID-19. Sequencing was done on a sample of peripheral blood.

The CDR3 nucleotides read TGTGCCAGCAGTGTTAGCGGGGGGGCTTACAATGAGCAGTTCTTC. Translation gives CASSVSGGAYNEQFF. The chain uses TRBV2 and TRBJ2-1; 11 positions match TRBD2. The CDR3 covers 15 residues. From germline, CDR1 is SNHLY and CDR2 FYNNEI. Unmatched junction bases numbered 3, after V lost 4 bases and J lost 4 bases. Complete variable domain (other parts from reference TRBV2 and TRBJ2-1): EPEVTQTPSHQVTQMGQEVILRCVPISNHLYFYWYRQILGQKVEFLVSFYNNEISEKSEIFDDQFSVERPDGSNFTLKIRSTKLEDSAMYFCASSVSGGAYNEQFFGPGTRLTVL.